Listed below are T cell receptor beta chains from one sample, sequenced in a study of OX40 agonist ivuxolimab in advanced cancers. Here immunoSEQ multiplex PCR was the method, and the copy in TCRdb shows in-frame clones only, minus some. Found here are 75,000 to 95,000 clones, 85% of them singletons; the top ten hold around 2.9%. The material sequenced was CD4+ or CD8+ T cells sorted from blood, taken in a trial of the OX40 agonist ivuxolimab. The receptors were sampled from an adult with an advanced solid tumor such as melanoma, head and neck, liver or kidney cancer. Both conserved end residues are part of each CDR3. A D gene is named only where the DNA matches it firmly. A row's size may be missing; if present it is once, few, many or a size class.

clone size	V gene	J gene	CDR3 length	D gene	CDR3 DNA	CDR3 protein
NA	TRBV6-4	TRBJ2-1	14	NA	TGTGCCAGCAGGAGAGACCAGCTTTACAATGAGCAGTTCTTC	CASRRDQLYNEQFF
NA	TRBV10-3	TRBJ2-7	12	NA	TGTGCCATCCATAGCGACTCCTACGAGCAGTACTTC	CAIHSDSYEQYF
NA	TRBV13	TRBJ1-3	17	TRBD1	TGTGCCAGCAGCTTAGGCCCGGGACAGGGGTCCGGAAACACCATATATTTT	CASSLGPGQGSGNTIYF
NA	TRBV9	TRBJ1-1	15	NA	TGTGCCAGCAGCGTAGCTACTGGCTTGAACACTGAAGCTTTCTTT	CASSVATGLNTEAFF
NA	TRBV7-9	TRBJ2-7	12	NA	TGTGCCAGCAGCTCCCCCGGAACGGGGCAGTACTTC	CASSSPGTGQYF
NA	TRBV2	TRBJ2-7	15	NA	TGTGCCAGCAGCCTAGGGGGGCGGGGCTCCTACGAGCAGTACTTC	CASSLGGRGSYEQYF
NA	TRBV2	TRBJ2-2	16	NA	TGTGCCAGCAGATTAACGTACGCACCCAGCACCGGGGAGCTGTTTTTT	CASRLTYAPSTGELFF
few	TRBV6-5	TRBJ1-1	14	NA	TGTGCCAGCACCATAGACGGTCCGGACACTGAAGCTTTCTTT	CASTIDGPDTEAFF
few	TRBV9	TRBJ2-7	16	NA	TGTGCCAGCAGCGGACCCCCCGGCGAGCCGACCTACGAGCAGTACTTC	CASSGPPGEPTYEQYF
NA	TRBV7-3	TRBJ2-7	14	NA	TGTGCCAGCAGCCCCTCCGGGACGGGGAGCGGGCAGTACTTC	CASSPSGTGSGQYF
NA	TRBV30	TRBJ2-2	15	NA	TGTGCCTGGAGGGTAGGATCGGCGAACACCGGGGAGCTGTTTTTT	CAWRVGSANTGELFF
NA	TRBV7-9	TRBJ2-7	12	NA	TGTGCCAGCAGCTGGGTCTCCTACGAGCAGTACTTC	CASSWVSYEQYF
NA	TRBV6-1	TRBJ2-7	14	TRBD1	TGTGCCAGTTTTCGCCGGGACAGAGCCTACGAGCAGTACTTC	CASFRRDRAYEQYF
NA	TRBV10-3	TRBJ1-1	14	NA	TGTGCCATCAGTGACGGGGAACCGAGCACTGAAGCTTTCTTT	CAISDGEPSTEAFF
NA	TRBV5-4	TRBJ2-7	17	TRBD1	TGTGCCAGCAGCTTGGGGAACCTAAGGGACAGGGGACTTGAGCAGTACTTC	CASSLGNLRDRGLEQYF
NA	TRBV19	TRBJ1-6	18	NA	TGTGCCAGTAGTGCTAGGCCCAGGGTAGGCGGCTATAATTCACCCCTCCACTTT	CASSARPRVGGYNSPLHF
NA	TRBV11-2	TRBJ2-2	16	TRBD1	TGTGCCAGCAGCCCTCAGGGACAGGGGAACACCGGGGAGCTGTTTTTT	CASSPQGQGNTGELFF
few	TRBV5-4	TRBJ2-3	15	TRBD2	TGTGCCAGCAACTCCCGACTAGCTGGCTCAGATACGCAGTATTTT	CASNSRLAGSDTQYF
NA	TRBV19	TRBJ1-4	12	TRBD1	TGTGCCAGTGGGACAGTCAATGAAAAACTGTTTTTT	CASGTVNEKLFF
NA	TRBV29-1	TRBJ1-1	12	NA	TGCAGTGCGTGGGATGGGGGCACTGAAGCTTTCTTT	CSAWDGGTEAFF
NA	TRBV11-1	TRBJ1-1	15	NA	TGTGCCAGCAGCGGAGGGGGGCAGGGGAACACTGAAGCTTTCTTT	CASSGGGQGNTEAFF
NA	TRBV6-5	TRBJ1-2	13	NA	TGTGCCAGCAGTTACTCGGCTAACTATGGCTACACCTTC	CASSYSANYGYTF
many	TRBV5-1	TRBJ1-2	12	NA	TGCGCCAGCAGCTCGACCGTTGATGGCTACACCTTC	CASSSTVDGYTF
once	TRBV6-6	TRBJ2-3	15	TRBD2	TGTGCCAGCAGTAACCCTAGCGGGAGGACAGATACGCAGTATTTT	CASSNPSGRTDTQYF
NA	TRBV30	TRBJ2-7	11	NA	TGTGCCTGGAGTGAGGAATACGAGCAGTACTTC	CAWSEEYEQYF
NA	TRBV6-6	TRBJ2-5	14	NA	TGTGCCAGCAAAAGACAGTCGTACCAAGAGACCCAGTACTTC	CASKRQSYQETQYF
NA	TRBV15	TRBJ2-5	18	TRBD2	TGTGCCACCAGCAGAAACCGTGGACTAGCGGGTAACCAAGAGACCCAGTACTTC	CATSRNRGLAGNQETQYF
NA	TRBV7-8	TRBJ1-2	14	NA	TGTGCCAGCAGCGAAGCCACAGGGCTTGAAGGCTACACCTTC	CASSEATGLEGYTF
NA	TRBV5-1	TRBJ2-2	14	NA	TGCGCCAGCAGCTCAGGACCCAGCACCGGGGAGCTGTTTTTT	CASSSGPSTGELFF
NA	TRBV11-2	TRBJ2-7	14	NA	TGTGCCAGCAGCTTAGTGCAGGGAGGCTACGAGCAGTACTTC	CASSLVQGGYEQYF
NA	TRBV5-8	TRBJ1-1	14	NA	TGTGCCAGCAGCTTTCAGGGCTACAACACTGAAGCTTTCTTT	CASSFQGYNTEAFF
NA	TRBV7-9	TRBJ1-1	14	NA	TGTGCCAGCAGCTACACGACAGAGAACACTGAAGCTTTCTTT	CASSYTTENTEAFF
NA	TRBV6-5	TRBJ1-1	13	NA	TGTGCCAGCACCCCATCCGGGAACACTGAAGCTTTCTTT	CASTPSGNTEAFF
NA	TRBV7-2	TRBJ2-5	15	NA	TGTGCCAGCAGCTTAGTACCGGGGAACGGCGAGACCCAGTACTTC	CASSLVPGNGETQYF
NA	TRBV4-1	TRBJ2-1	15	NA	TGCGCCAGCAGCCAAGTCTGGCCCCCTTGGAATGAGCAGTTCTTC	CASSQVWPPWNEQFF
NA	TRBV6-5	TRBJ2-5	16	TRBD2	TGTGCCAGCAGTTACTTAGGGACTAGCGGGAGCGAGACCCAGTACTTC	CASSYLGTSGSETQYF
once	TRBV7-2	TRBJ1-5	15	NA	TGTGCCAGCAGTCTTCGGGACACCGCAAGTCGGCCCCAGCATTTT	CASSLRDTASRPQHF
once	TRBV10-3	TRBJ1-5	16	TRBD1	TGTGCCATCAGTGAGCACCAGGGGGTGTCTGGGCAGCCCCAGCATTTT	CAISEHQGVSGQPQHF
NA	TRBV11-2	TRBJ2-7	14	NA	TGTGCCAGCAGCCGGGGAGCAGTATCCTACGAGCAGTACTTC	CASSRGAVSYEQYF
NA	TRBV19	TRBJ1-5	12	NA	TGTGCCAGTAGTATCGACAGTCAGCCCCAGCATTTT	CASSIDSQPQHF
NA	TRBV5-8	TRBJ1-1	14	TRBD1	TGTGCCAGCAGCTTGACAGGGGGCTCAGCTGAAGCTTTCTTT	CASSLTGGSAEAFF
NA	TRBV9	TRBJ2-1	14	TRBD2	TGTGCCAGCAGCCTAGCGGGAGAGTACAATGAGCAGTTCTTC	CASSLAGEYNEQFF
NA	TRBV4-3	TRBJ1-2	15	NA	TGCGCCAGCAGCCAAGACCCTCGGGGGGACTATGGCTACACCTTC	CASSQDPRGDYGYTF
NA	TRBV18	TRBJ2-7	16	NA	TGTGCCAGCTCACCCGGGACCGCACAGGGCGGGTACGAGCAGTACTTC	CASSPGTAQGGYEQYF
few	TRBV5-4	TRBJ1-2	12	NA	TGTGCCAGCAGCAGGGAATCCTATGGCTACACCTTC	CASSRESYGYTF
NA	TRBV27	TRBJ2-4	13	NA	TGTGCCAGCAGTTTTTCTGGGGGAAACATTCAGTACTTC	CASSFSGGNIQYF
NA	TRBV4-1	TRBJ2-7	19	TRBD2	TGCGCCAGCAGCCGAACTCCTGAACTAGCGGGGGTCCCCTCCTACGAGCAGTACTTC	CASSRTPELAGVPSYEQYF
NA	TRBV4-2	TRBJ1-2	15	NA	TGTGCCAGCAGCCAAGACAGGGTAGCTAACTATGGCTACACCTTC	CASSQDRVANYGYTF
NA	TRBV19	TRBJ2-1	15	NA	TGTGCCAGTAGTCCAAACCGTGCTGGGGGCAATGAGCAGTTCTTC	CASSPNRAGGNEQFF
NA	TRBV18	TRBJ2-7	15	TRBD1	TGTGCCAGCTCACCAGGCGGACAGGGGGCCTACGAGCAGTACTTC	CASSPGGQGAYEQYF
few	TRBV7-2	TRBJ1-1	15	NA	TGTGCCAGCAGCTTAAGATTGCGCGGGGACACTGAAGCTTTCTTT	CASSLRLRGDTEAFF
few	TRBV11-2	TRBJ2-7	15	NA	TGTGCCAGCAGCTCCGTCAGGGAGCAGACCTACGAGCAGTACTTC	CASSSVREQTYEQYF
NA	TRBV9	TRBJ2-1	14	NA	TGTGCCAGCAGCGACGGGACGCGCTTCAATGAGCAGTTCTTC	CASSDGTRFNEQFF
NA	TRBV7-7	TRBJ2-7	13	NA	TGTGCCAGCAGTCCCGACAGATCCTACGAGCAGTACTTC	CASSPDRSYEQYF